This T cell receptor (beta chain) was observed in a study of T-cell memory formation after mild COVID-19. Study background: The two donors had largely donor-specific TCR clusters. General study points: Mainly CM and EM harbored the contracting CD4+ clones; mainly EMRA harbored the CD8+ ones.

As to this clonotype: Its antigen is still unknown.

From 5'RACE with constant-segment primers came TCR alpha and TCR beta cDNA libraries that carried sample barcodes and UMIs. TCRdb independently ran MiXCR on the 5' RACE reads; one entry per CDR3 protein. The sample has some 350,000 distinct CDR3 sequences; approximately 15% are singletons. CDR1 GTSNPN and CDR2 SVGIG come from the germline V gene (reference sequence). Trimming took 3 bases from V and 3 from J, leaving 9 bases between them. CDR3 length: 12 residues. What was sequenced was PBMCs or a T cell subset sorted from them (not recorded which). The J gene is TRBJ2-7, the V gene TRBV30; D is unclear. This clonotype was sampled from a man aged 18 to 35 who had mild COVID-19 (a few samples of this study predate the infection). Cell type and time point are not known. CDR3 DNA sequence: TGTGCCTGGAGGGACCGCCACTACGAGCAGTACTTC. It translates to CAWRDRHYEQYF.